This TCR beta chain was documented in a study of chemoradiotherapy in HPV16-positive cancers. The CDR3 has 13 residues. V was trimmed by 5 bases and J by 4 bases, leaving 9 bases between them. The V gene's germline CDR1 is SGHTA and CDR2 FQGNSA. Data came from immunoSEQ multiplex PCR; TCRdb stores just in-frame clones and leaves some out. The table lists around 19,000 clones, 90% of them singletons. The rearrangement joins TRBV7-2 to TRBJ2-1, with a weak D call TRBD2 (5 bases). Material: blood, obtained from a patient who underwent chemoradiotherapy. The origin of this receptor is a human donor with HPV-associated anogenital cancer. CDR3 protein: CASSRWTYNEQFF. CDR3 DNA sequence: TGTGCCAGCAGCCGATGGACTTACAATGAGCAGTTCTTC. The full variable domain, with the rest looked up from reference TRBV7-2 and TRBJ2-1, is GAGVSQSPSNKVTEKGKDVELRCDPISGHTALYWYRQSLGQGLEFLIYFQGNSAPDKSGLPSDRFSAERTGGSVSTLTIQRTQQEDSAVYLCASSRWTYNEQFFGPGTRLTVL.